The 2 T cell receptor beta chains below all came from one sample that was sequenced in a study of early T cells in non-severe SARS-CoV-2 infection. A single record per CDR3 protein comes from TCRdb applying MiXCR to the 5' RACE reads. This sample has more than 95,000 distinct CDR3 sequences, with around a sixth found just once. Sequencing was performed on whole blood. The receptor set was obtained from an adult who was a healthcare worker with PCR-confirmed SARS-CoV-2 infection or an uninfected control (not recorded which).

CDR3 coding DNA: TGTGCCAGCAGCGTAGGATCAGTCATGAACACTGAAGCTTTCTTT. It translates to CASSVGSVMNTEAFF. The chain is built from TRBV9 and TRBJ1-1; D remains ambiguous. With 0 bases removed from V and 0 bases from J, the gap between germline ends came to 9 bases. From germline, CDR1 is SGDLS and CDR2 YYNGEE. This CDR3 is 15 amino acids long.

This chain joins TRBV30 and TRBJ2-3, with D possibly being TRBD1 (6 bases). Trimming left V 4 bases short and J 3 bases short, with 11 bases between. Per germline, CDR1 GTSNPN and CDR2 SVGIG (reference sequence). The CDR3 loop spans 13 amino acids. DNA of the CDR3: TGTGCCTGGAAGGGGGTTTGGACAGATACGCAGTATTTT. Translating it yields CAWKGVWTDTQYF.